These 4 T cell receptor beta chains were sequenced from one sample in a study of T cell responses to AZD1222 COVID-19 vaccine. Sequencing used immunoSEQ multiplex PCR; TCRdb keeps in-frame clones, though not all of them. The sample includes 150,000 to 160,000 clones, 87% of them seen just once. The starting material was peripheral blood, obtained 28 days after the second AZD1222 dose. These receptors came from an adult who received the AZD1222 COVID-19 vaccine.

The rearrangement links TRBV29-1 to TRBJ1-6; D not resolved. Germline loops: CDR1 SQVTM, CDR2 ANQGSEA. This CDR3 comprises 13 residues. V was shortened by 7 bases and J by 10 bases, with 17 bases between the two germline ends. In nucleotides, the CDR3 is TGCAGCGCTAGGACTAGTCCGTCGTCACCCCTCCACTTT. It specifies CSARTSPSSPLHF.

The chain links TRBV28 to TRBJ2-1; 9 bases are shared with TRBD2. The length of the CDR3 is 15 residues. Germline CDR1 reads MDHEN; CDR2 reads SYDVKM. V gave up 6 bases and J gave up 4 bases; unmatched junction bases: 7. CDR3 in DNA: TGTGCCAGCAGACCTAGCGGGACAGCATACAATGAGCAGTTCTTC. It specifies CASRPSGTAYNEQFF.

The rearrangement joins TRBV6-6 to TRBJ1-2; TRBD1 might be the D (6 bases). The V and J ends lost 5 bases and 0 bases respectively, with 22 bases between them. The CDR3 extends over 18 amino acids. Germline V gene lookup returns CDR1 MNHNY and CDR2 SVGAGI (reference sequence). The CDR3 DNA reads as TGTGCCAGCAGTCCCCGGGGACAAGCCCCGGGTTCTAACTATGGCTACACCTTC. Its translation is CASSPRGQAPGSNYGYTF.

The chain has TRBV9 and TRBJ2-1, with no clear D. V was cut by 5 bases and J by 7 bases, with 13 bases left in between. The CDR3 is 13 amino acids. CDR1 is SGDLS, CDR2 YYNGEE, per germline. The CDR3 spells CASSDGPWNEQFF. The CDR3 DNA sequence: TGTGCCAGCAGTGACGGACCCTGGAATGAGCAGTTCTTC.